These 7 T cell receptor beta chains came from one sample sequenced in a study of regulatory T cells in long-lasting Graves disease. Both iRepertoire HTBI primers and Arm-PCR of CDR3 regions were used to build the TCR beta libraries. TCRdb re-called the multiplex PCR reads with MiXCR, one entry per CDR3 protein. The data show approximately 460,000 distinct CDR3 sequences, approximately 16% seen once. Time point of the sample: newly diagnosed GD, antithyroid drugs for less than 3 months. The TCR library was made from RNA that had been extracted from PBMCs in TRIzol. These data were likewise used in another study, on T cells in Graves' hyperthyroidism and ophthalmopathy.

The specimen comprised peripheral blood mononuclear cells (PBMCs), sampled at new diagnosis, from a patient treated with antithyroid drugs. Receptors originate from a woman in her twenties or thirties with Graves disease.

This clonotype has only a few counts. This chain links TRBV12-3 or TRBV12-4 with TRBJ2-1; the match to TRBD2 covers 7 bases. V dropped 5 bases and J dropped 7; count of bases not matched to a gene: 11. This CDR3 region has 15 residues. In nucleotides, the CDR3 is TGTGCCAGCAGTGGCCCCAGCGGGATGACTAATGAGCAGTTCTTC. The encoded protein is CASSGPSGMTNEQFF.

This clonotype has at least ten counts. V and J are TRBV20-1 and TRBJ2-1; TRBD2 matches at 14 bases. Germline loops: CDR1 DFQATT, CDR2 SNEGSKA (reference sequence). This CDR3 has 18 amino acids. The V gene end was trimmed by 6 bases and the J gene end by 3 bases; junction bases not matched to a gene: 13. CDR3 sequence: CSAPGTSGRGFGYNEQFF. The CDR3 DNA sequence: TGCAGTGCCCCCGGGACTAGCGGGAGAGGTTTTGGCTACAATGAGCAGTTCTTC.

This clonotype has at least ten counts. The rearrangement links TRBV7-2 to TRBJ1-2, with D hard to call. The CDR3 loop spans 14 amino acids. Germline V gives CDR1 SGHTA, CDR2 FQGNSA. V gave up 2 bases and J gave up 0 bases, with 7 bases separating them. The CDR3 reads CASSLTEANYGYTF. For the CDR3, the DNA is TGTGCCAGCAGCTTAACCGAAGCTAACTATGGCTACACCTTC. Together with reference TRBV7-2 and TRBJ1-2, the CDR3 gives the full variable domain: GAGVSQSPSNKVTEKGKDVELRCDPISGHTALYWYRQSLGQGLEFLIYFQGNSAPDKSGLPSDRFSAERTGGSVSTLTIQRTQQEDSAVYLCASSLTEANYGYTFGSGTRLTVV.

The chain recombines TRBV5-1 with TRBJ2-1, with 7 positions matching TRBD1. Per the germline V gene, CDR1 is SGHRS and CDR2 is YFSETQ. After removal of 1 base from V and 5 bases from J, the junction contained 6 bases not matched to a gene. This CDR3 region has 15 residues. CDR3 residues: CASSLPRDSNNEQFF. The DNA for the CDR3 is TGCGCCAGCAGCTTGCCCCGGGACAGCAACAATGAGCAGTTCTTC.

This clonotype came up many times. This chain links TRBV5-1 with TRBJ2-1, with TRBD2 matching over 11 bases. The trim removed 0 bases at V and 8 bases at J, leaving 4 bases unmatched. Germline CDR1 SGHRS, CDR2 YFSETQ. This CDR3 is 15 amino acids long. The CDR3 loop is CASSLGTSGFYEQFF. The CDR3 DNA follows: TGCGCCAGCAGCTTGGGGACTAGCGGGTTTTATGAGCAGTTCTTC. The complete variable domain, with remaining parts taken from reference TRBV5-1 and TRBJ2-1, reads KAGVTQTPRYLIKTRGQQVTLSCSPISGHRSVSWYQQTPGQGLQFLFEYFSETQRNKGNFPGRFSGRQFSNSRSEMNVSTLELGDSALYLCASSLGTSGFYEQFFGPGTRLTVL.

This clonotype has a count of ten or more. The chain combines TRBV28 with TRBJ1-2, with TRBD1 identical over 9 bases. Germline assignment: CDR1 MDHEN and CDR2 SYDVKM. This CDR3 is built from 14 residues. Trimming took 6 bases from V and 4 from J; bases not matched to a gene: 6. The CDR3, as DNA: TGTGCCAGCAGATTTACAGGGGGCGGCTATGGCTACACCTTC. It is translated as CASRFTGGGYGYTF.

This clonotype was seen at least ten times. The gene calls are TRBV30 and TRBJ1-5; TRBD1 matches at 7 bases. The CDR3 covers 13 residues. V was pared by 3 bases and J by 5 bases, with 4 bases of the junction left unmatched. CDR1 and CDR2 from the germline V gene are GTSNPN and SVGIG (reference sequence). The chain's CDR3 is CAWSLDRDQPQHF. In DNA form, the CDR3 reads TGTGCCTGGAGCCTAGACAGGGATCAGCCCCAGCATTTT. Full variable domain (missing parts from reference TRBV30 and TRBJ1-5): SQTIHQWPATLVQPVGSPLSLECTVEGTSNPNLYWYRQAAGRGLQLLFYSVGIGQISSEVPQNLSASRPQDRQFILSSKKLLLSDSGFYLCAWSLDRDQPQHFGDGTRLSIL.